This is a list of T cell receptor beta chains from one sample in a study of blood T cells in healthy people across ages. From the 5' RACE reads, TCRdb called clonotypes with MiXCR, one entry per CDR3 protein. The data hold hundreds of thousands of distinct CDR3 sequences, with 55% to 65% observed a single time. Source material: blood. These receptors all come from a man aged 25 to 45 in good health. Both conserved end residues are part of each CDR3. Fields, in order: D gene, J gene, V gene, clone size, CDR3 protein, CDR3 DNA. D genes are given only for firm matches. Clone size, where shown, is once, few, many, or a class for clones that have expanded.

NA | TRBJ2-5 | TRBV5-1 | NA | CASSLAGGYPETQYF | TGCGCCAGCAGCTTGGCTGGCGGGTACCCAGAGACCCAGTACTTC
TRBD1 | TRBJ2-5 | TRBV6-5 | NA | CASEGTGEETQYF | TGTGCCAGCGAGGGGACAGGGGAAGAGACCCAGTACTTC
NA | TRBJ2-5 | TRBV18 | NA | CASSPNEGQETQYF | TGTGCCAGCTCACCGAATGAAGGGCAAGAGACCCAGTACTTC
NA | TRBJ2-5 | TRBV7-2 | NA | CASSTYRETQYF | TGTGCCAGCAGCACCTACAGGGAGACCCAGTACTTC
TRBD1 | TRBJ2-7 | TRBV25-1 | NA | CASIRGPGGQNEQYF | TGTGCCAGCATCAGAGGCCCAGGGGGACAGAATGAGCAGTACTTC
TRBD1 | TRBJ2-7 | TRBV6-2/TRBV6-3 | NA | CASSYLGQGPYEQYF | TGTGCCAGCAGTTACCTCGGACAGGGCCCCTACGAGCAGTACTTC
TRBD1 | TRBJ2-5 | TRBV6-7 | few | CASSYPGIYTGDQETQYF | TGTGCCAGCAGTTACCCGGGCATATATACAGGGGACCAAGAGACCCAGTACTTC
NA | TRBJ2-1 | TRBV29-1 | NA | CSVDEGGANNEQFF | TGCAGCGTTGATGAGGGCGGGGCGAACAATGAGCAGTTCTTC
TRBD2 | TRBJ2-3 | TRBV5-1 | NA | CASSFKRGGTDTQYF | TGCGCCAGCAGCTTTAAGCGGGGGGGCACAGATACGCAGTATTTT
NA | TRBJ2-1 | TRBV4-2 | once | CASSQEGGRGEQFF | TGTGCCAGCAGCCAAGAGGGGGGTAGGGGTGAGCAGTTCTTC
TRBD1 | TRBJ2-7 | TRBV6-5 | once | CASSYGTGTGVFYEQYF | TGTGCCAGCAGTTACGGGACCGGGACAGGGGTTTTCTACGAGCAGTACTTC
TRBD1 | TRBJ1-4 | TRBV25-1 | NA | CASSGRDSYEKLFF | TGTGCCAGCAGTGGGCGGGACAGTTATGAAAAACTGTTTTTT
NA | TRBJ2-7 | TRBV4-1 | NA | CASSPLVDYEQYF | TGCGCCAGCAGCCCCCTGGTGGACTACGAGCAGTACTTC